The 21 T cell receptor beta chains in this list originate from one sample, sequenced in a study of human T cells and chemical hapten exposure. TCRdb passed the RACE reads through MiXCR, listing each CDR3 protein once. The table shows some 53,000 distinct CDR3 sequences, with approximately 10% occurring only once. Time point given: patch test 1, 2 weeks after DPC sensitization. The treatment is: therapeutic diphenylcyclopropenone sensitization with weekly scalp DPC. Unseparated into fractions, whole blood served as the source from which total RNA was extracted. The material sequenced was whole blood, taken in connection with sensitization to the hapten diphenylcyclopropenone (DPC). These receptors all come from a middle-aged woman with alopecia areata. Some clones in this sample may be carry-over from other donors' samples.

Regarding this clonotype: A much bigger clone sits one base away, suggesting this may be a read error. The chain recombines TRBV20-1 with TRBJ1-1, with 8 bases fitting TRBD1. This CDR3 has 11 residues. Looked up from germline, CDR1 is DFQATT and CDR2 is SNEGSKA (reference sequence). The chain's CDR3 is CTVSGGTEALF. In DNA form, the CDR3 reads TGCACCGTGTCAGGGGGCACTGAAGCTCTCTTT.

This clonotype was seen repeatedly, ten times or more. The chain is built from TRBV28 and TRBJ1-2; the D is unclear. The CDR3 covers 11 residues. Germline CDR1 is MDHEN and CDR2 is SYDVKM. V shed 6 bases and J shed 8 bases, with 10 bases lying between them. DNA of the CDR3: TGTGCCAGCAGCCAGCAAGAGGGCTACACCTTC. It yields the protein CASSQQEGYTF.

This clonotype was observed at least ten times. V gene TRBV10-3 combines with J gene TRBJ2-4, with TRBD1 matching over 10 bases. The junction had 0 bases not matched to a gene; V was cut back by 8 bases and J by 5 bases. Germline CDR1 reads ENHRY; CDR2 reads SYGVKD. The CDR3 has 12 amino acids. The CDR3 spells CAIGTGENIQYF. The CDR3 bases are TGTGCCATCGGGACAGGGGAAAACATTCAGTACTTC.

In this sample, this clonotype turned up a few times. The DNA of the CDR3 is TGTGCCAGCAGTTACTCAATAGGAGCTTCCTACGAGCAGTACTTC. Translation: CASSYSIGASYEQYF. This sequence joins TRBV6-5 and TRBJ2-7; no firm D call. The length of the CDR3 is 15 residues. The V and J ends lost 0 bases and 1 base respectively, with 10 bases between them. Germline CDR1 MNHEY, CDR2 SVGAGI.

Ten or more counts support this clonotype. The genes are TRBV11-2 and TRBJ2-5, with D perhaps TRBD2 (5 bases). V gave up 4 bases and J gave up 4 bases, with 16 bases separating them. Looked up from germline, CDR1 is SGHAT and CDR2 is FQNNGV. This CDR3 is built from 15 residues. The CDR3 region is CASSSLALGSETQYF. CDR3 nucleotide sequence: TGTGCCAGCAGCTCCCTAGCCCTAGGCTCAGAGACCCAGTACTTC. The full variable domain, its missing parts supplied by reference TRBV11-2 and TRBJ2-5, is EAGVAQSPRYKIIEKRQSVAFWCNPISGHATLYWYQQILGQGPKLLIQFQNNGVVDDSQLPKDRFSAERLKGVDSTLKIQPAKLEDSAVYLCASSSLALGSETQYFGPGTRLLVL.

The gene calls are TRBV3-1 and TRBJ1-5; 7 nucleotides agree with TRBD1. V was pared by 2 bases and J by 5 bases, with 0 bases of the junction left unmatched. The CDR3 is 13 residues long. Germline V CDR1 and CDR2: LGHDT, YNNKEL (reference sequence). DNA of the CDR3: TGTGCCAGCAGCCAAACAGGGGATCAGCCCCAGCATTTT. Amino acids: CASSQTGDQPQHF.

This clonotype was counted at least ten times. The rearrangement uses TRBV5-1 and TRBJ1-5, with unresolved D. CDR3 length: 15 residues. V lost 4 bases and J 0 bases, leaving 11 bases between the germline ends. The germline gives CDR1 SGHRS, CDR2 YFSETQ. In DNA, the CDR3 is TGCGCCAGCAGCCTCTCTGACGGTAGCAATCAGCCCCAGCATTTT. As protein: CASSLSDGSNQPQHF.

The CDR3 DNA follows: TGTGCCAGCTCACCACGACAGGGGGCATCCTACAATGAGCAGTTCTTC. Amino acids: CASSPRQGASYNEQFF. The chain uses TRBV18 and TRBJ2-1; 10 positions match TRBD1. The ends lost 1 base at V and 1 base at J; junction bases unmatched: 1. CDR1 and CDR2 (germline): KGHSH, LQKENI. The CDR3 loop spans 16 amino acids.

This clonotype has a handful of counts. The rearrangement uses TRBV20-1 and TRBJ2-7, with 11 positions matching TRBD2. This CDR3 is 14 amino acids long. Germline V gene lookup returns CDR1 DFQATT and CDR2 SNEGSKA (reference sequence). The trim removed 5 bases at V and 1 base at J, leaving 4 bases unmatched. In DNA, the CDR3 is TGCAGTGCTTACGGGACTAGCGGATCCTACGAGCAGTACTTC. Translated: CSAYGTSGSYEQYF.

This clonotype was observed a few times. The rearrangement links TRBV7-2 to TRBJ2-5; D assignment may be TRBD1 or TRBD2 (5 bases each). This CDR3 region has 15 residues. CDR1 is SGHTA and CDR2 is FQGNSA in the germline V gene. V was shortened by 7 bases and J by 7 bases, with 22 bases between the two germline ends. For the CDR3, the DNA is TGTGCCAGCATCCCCCCCGGGACGGCTCGCGGGACCCAGTACTTC. The encoded protein is CASIPPGTARGTQYF.

In this sample, this clonotype turned up many times. Its ends do not fully match the called genes, so a read error is possible. The gene calls are TRBV7-6 and TRBJ2-7; D possibly corresponds to TRBD2 (7 bases). Germline CDR1 SGHVS, CDR2 FNYEAQ. This CDR3 has 13 amino acids. In DNA, the CDR3 is TGTGCCAGCAGCTTAAACCAAGCGGGACACTTAAACTTC. This translates into CASSLNQAGHLNF.

This clonotype was seen repeatedly, ten times or more. The V gene is TRBV4-3, the J gene TRBJ1-1; 7 nucleotides align to TRBD1. Trimming at V came to 3 bases and at J to 3 bases, leaving 4 bases not matched to a gene. CDR3 size: 14 residues. CDR1 is LGHNA, CDR2 YSLEER, per germline. CDR3 bases: TGCGCCAGCAGCCATGCAGACAGGGACACTGAAGCTTTCTTT. Translated, it gives CASSHADRDTEAFF.

This clonotype was detected a few times. V usage is TRBV29-1 and J usage is TRBJ2-5; a possible D gene is TRBD2 (7 bases). Trimming left V 6 bases short and J 4 bases short, with 15 bases between. The CDR3 loop spans 13 amino acids. Germline V gene lookup returns CDR1 SQVTM and CDR2 ANQGSEA. The CDR3 DNA sequence: TGCAGCGTGGTAGGGGGGGCCTTAGAGACCCAGTACTTC. The encoded protein is CSVVGGALETQYF.

The chain carries TRBV5-1 and TRBJ2-3, with TRBD1 matching over 7 bases. This CDR3 is built from 15 residues. Looked up from germline, CDR1 is SGHRS and CDR2 is YFSETQ. The trim removed 0 bases at V and 0 bases at J, leaving 1 base unmatched. This chain's CDR3 is CASSLEGQSTDTQYF. The CDR3, as DNA: TGCGCCAGCAGCTTGGAGGGACAGAGCACAGATACGCAGTATTTT.

Only a few counts were recorded for this clonotype. The rearrangement joins TRBV28 to TRBJ1-2, with TRBD1 matching 7 bases. Per the germline V gene, CDR1 is MDHEN and CDR2 is SYDVKM. CDR3 length: 15 residues. With V trimmed by 5 bases and J by 1 base, 7 bases remained unmatched. The CDR3 loop reads CASSGRDSFNYGYTF. CDR3 nucleotides: TGTGCCAGCAGTGGCCGGGACAGCTTTAACTATGGCTACACCTTC.

The rearrangement joins TRBV4-2 to TRBJ1-5, with D tentatively TRBD1 (6 bases). V was clipped by 0 bases and J by 3 bases, with 12 bases between them. The CDR3 totals 16 residues. Germline CDR1 is LGHNA and CDR2 is YNFKEQ. CDR3 residues: CASSQDQGSPNQPQHF. CDR3 nucleotides: TGTGCCAGCAGCCAAGACCAGGGGTCCCCCAATCAGCCCCAGCATTTT.

This clonotype was counted only a few times. V usage is TRBV7-8 and J usage is TRBJ1-4; D is unresolved. Germline CDR1 reads SGHVS; CDR2 reads FQNEAQ. The CDR3 runs 15 residues. V was cut by 0 bases and J by 4 bases, with 9 bases left in between. The CDR3 loop reads CASSLAENFNEKLFF. The CDR3 nucleotides are TGTGCCAGCAGCTTAGCGGAAAATTTTAATGAAAAACTGTTTTTT. The whole variable domain, remainder taken from reference TRBV7-8 and TRBJ1-4, is GAGVSQSPRYKVAKRGQDVALRCDPISGHVSLFWYQQALGQGPEFLTYFQNEAQLDKSGLPSDRFFAERPEGSVSTLKIQRTQQEDSAVYLCASSLAENFNEKLFFGSGTQLSVL.

This clonotype occurred a few times. The chain is built from TRBV30 and TRBJ2-7; D not certain. This CDR3 region has 11 residues. The germline CDR1 and CDR2 sequences are GTSNPN and SVGIG (reference sequence). V lost 2 bases and J 3 bases, leaving 5 bases between the germline ends. Here the CDR3 reads CAWSIDYEQYF. The DNA of the CDR3 is TGTGCCTGGAGTATCGACTACGAGCAGTACTTC.

Only a few counts were recorded for this clonotype. The V call is TRBV20-1, the J call TRBJ2-2, with D unresolved. Germline loops: CDR1 DFQATT, CDR2 SNEGSKA (reference sequence). V was clipped by 6 bases and J by 6 bases, with 11 bases between them. This CDR3 has 12 amino acids. The CDR3 protein is CSASYLAGELFF. CDR3 in DNA: TGCAGTGCCTCTTATTTAGCCGGGGAGCTGTTTTTT.

The gene calls are TRBV20-1 and TRBJ2-3, with 10 bases identical to TRBD2. CDR3 size: 15 residues. Trimming at V came to 2 bases and at J to 6 bases, leaving 8 bases not matched to a gene. Germline V gene sequence: CDR1 DFQATT, CDR2 SNEGSKA (reference sequence). CDR3 coding DNA: TGCAGTGCTAGACTAAGCGGGAGGGCCATGGATACGCAGTATTTT. This sequence encodes CSARLSGRAMDTQYF.

J is TRBJ2-1 and V is TRBV11-2; 13 positions agree with TRBD2. Trimming at V came to 4 bases and at J to 5 bases, leaving 11 bases not matched to a gene. Germline lookup yields CDR1 SGHAT and CDR2 FQNNGV. The CDR3 runs to 18 residues. The CDR3 spells CASSSLGLAGPLNNEQFF. As DNA, the CDR3 is TGTGCCAGCAGCTCCCTGGGACTAGCGGGGCCCCTAAACAATGAGCAGTTCTTC. Using reference TRBV11-2 and TRBJ2-1 for the parts outside the CDR3, the full variable domain is EAGVAQSPRYKIIEKRQSVAFWCNPISGHATLYWYQQILGQGPKLLIQFQNNGVVDDSQLPKDRFSAERLKGVDSTLKIQPAKLEDSAVYLCASSSLGLAGPLNNEQFFGPGTRLTVL.